This T cell receptor beta chain was sequenced in a study of blood T cell repertoires in COVID-19. Original processing notes: How many nucleated cells were present was estimated from reference gene primer amplification. Sequenced by immunoSEQ multiplex PCR; TCRdb stores in-frame clones only, minus some. That table supplies the V and J calls and clone size; D and trimming were determined from the DNA. The sample holds under 250,000 clones, about 90% seen once. Trimming removed 3 bases at V and 8 bases at J, with 17 bases between. Germline V gives CDR1 MNHEY, CDR2 SMNVEV (reference sequence). The CDR3 has 14 amino acids.

V is TRBV27 and J is TRBJ2-7, with D possibly TRBD2 on 6 matching bases. This receptor was obtained from a man at least 80 years old with acute or convalescent COVID-19. Sample: peripheral blood. The CDR3 DNA sequence: TGTGCCAGCAGTTTGGGCGTAGCGGAGGGGAAGCAGTACTTC. Amino acid sequence: CASSLGVAEGKQYF.